The next 15 T cell receptor beta chains were all read from a single sample in a study of identical twins. TCRdb independently ran MiXCR on the 5' RACE reads; one entry per CDR3 protein. Among roughly 770,000 distinct CDR3 sequences listed, around a sixth were seen once. The same data also went into a second study, on T cells expressing NK-cell markers.

Input material: PBMCs. These receptors came from a woman younger than 35 in good health.

This clonotype was seen repeatedly, ten times or more. The J gene is TRBJ2-7, the V gene TRBV3-1, with 8 bases lining up with TRBD2. After removal of 1 base from V and 2 bases from J, the junction contained 4 bases not matched to a gene. The CDR3 contains 15 residues. The germline CDR1 and CDR2 sequences are LGHDT and YNNKEL (reference sequence). The CDR3: CASSQGLARTYEQYF. The DNA of the CDR3 is TGTGCCAGCAGCCAAGGACTAGCGAGAACCTACGAGCAGTACTTC.

The V and J genes are TRBV20-1 and TRBJ1-1, with D hard to call. CDR1 is DFQATT and CDR2 is SNEGSKA in the germline V gene (reference sequence). V dropped 4 bases and J dropped 0 bases, with 6 bases sitting between them. The CDR3 loop spans 12 amino acids. The CDR3 DNA follows: TGCAGTGCTATGAGGGTGAACACTGAAGCTTTCTTT. As protein: CSAMRVNTEAFF.

This clonotype was seen a handful of times. The chain is built from TRBV7-2 and TRBJ1-4; 7 positions match TRBD1. The CDR3 has 16 amino acids. Germline-derived CDR1 and CDR2 are SGHTA and FQGNSA. V lost 5 bases, J lost 8 bases, and 14 bases stayed unmatched. CDR3 coding DNA: TGTGCCAGCAGCCGACCGGGACAGCCTTTTTTGGAAAAACTGTTTTTT. Protein product: CASSRPGQPFLEKLFF.

This clonotype was detected only a few times. The chain links TRBV5-5 to TRBJ1-6; D possibly corresponds to TRBD1 (5 bases). Germline CDR1 and CDR2: SGHKS and YYEKEE (reference sequence). The CDR3 extends over 15 amino acids. The germline V and J ends were trimmed by 3 bases and 7 bases, with 14 bases remaining between them. CDR3 in DNA: TGTGCCAGCAGCTCGGTGGGACGGACAAATTCACCCCTCCACTTT. Translating gives CASSSVGRTNSPLHF.

This clonotype was recorded many times. CDR3 sequence (DNA): TGTGCCAGCAGCTTGGTACGGGGAGAGCAGTTCTTC. Encoded protein: CASSLVRGEQFF. The gene calls are TRBV12-3 or TRBV12-4 and TRBJ2-1; weak D call: TRBD2 (5 bases). V was trimmed by 6 bases and J by 10 bases, leaving 13 bases between them. The CDR3 is 12 residues long.

The chain uses TRBV19 and TRBJ2-7, with D possibly matching TRBD2 (5 bases). CDR1 LNHDA and CDR2 SQIVND come from the germline V gene (reference sequence). Trimming left V 6 bases short and J 2 bases short, with 17 bases between. The CDR3 contains 15 residues. DNA for the CDR3: TGTGCCAGTAGCCCCGGTGGGCTAGCCGCCTACGAGCAGTACTTC. As protein: CASSPGGLAAYEQYF.

This clonotype has ten or more counts. This chain links TRBV29-1 with TRBJ2-5; 8 nucleotides align to TRBD1. After removal of 7 bases from V and 5 bases from J, the junction contained 9 bases not matched to a gene. There are 13 residues in the CDR3. Germline CDR1 and CDR2: SQVTM and ANQGSEA. CDR3 sequence: CSARTGSIETQYF. The CDR3 region has the DNA TGCAGCGCCCGGACAGGGAGCATCGAGACCCAGTACTTC.

V gene TRBV5-1 combines with J gene TRBJ2-5, with TRBD2 matching 8 bases. There are 15 residues in the CDR3. From germline, CDR1 is SGHRS and CDR2 YFSETQ. V lost 3 bases, J lost 4 bases, and 8 bases stayed unmatched. CDR3 DNA sequence: TGCGCCAGCAGCTCCAGCGGGAGTAATGGAGAGACCCAGTACTTC. Amino acid sequence: CASSSSGSNGETQYF.

This chain joins TRBV12-3 or TRBV12-4 and TRBJ2-1, with 11 bases aligning to TRBD1. V lost 3 bases to trimming and J lost 9 bases; unmatched junction nucleotides: 4. The CDR3 sequence is 14 residues long. For the CDR3, the DNA is TGTGCCAGCAGTTTTGGACAGGGGGCGGTTGAGCAGTTCTTC. It is translated as CASSFGQGAVEQFF.

This clonotype was counted a few times. The chain's CDR3 is CASSSLFGYTEAFF. The CDR3 DNA reads TGCGCCAGCAGCTCCCTCTTTGGATACACTGAAGCTTTCTTT. The J gene is TRBJ1-1, the V gene TRBV5-1; D remains unclear. The CDR3 loop spans 14 amino acids. Trimming stripped 3 bases from V and 3 bases from J, with 12 bases between. Germline CDR1 reads SGHRS; CDR2 reads YFSETQ. Looking up the rest from reference TRBV5-1 and TRBJ1-1 gives the full variable domain: KAGVTQTPRYLIKTRGQQVTLSCSPISGHRSVSWYQQTPGQGLQFLFEYFSETQRNKGNFPGRFSGRQFSNSRSEMNVSTLELGDSALYLCASSSLFGYTEAFFGQGTRLTVV.

This clonotype was detected only a few times. The CDR3 loop reads CASSPQAVLEEQYF. The CDR3 region has the DNA TGTGCCAGCAGTCCCCAGGCGGTCTTAGAGGAGCAGTACTTC. J is TRBJ2-7 and V is TRBV12-3 or TRBV12-4, with no clear D. Trimming removed 5 bases at V and 7 bases at J, with 18 bases between. CDR3 size: 14 residues.

This clonotype has only a few counts. This chain uses TRBV20-1 with TRBJ2-3; 13 bases are a match to TRBD2. Germline assignment: CDR1 DFQATT and CDR2 SNEGSKA (reference sequence). Trimming took 7 bases from V and 0 from J; bases not matched to a gene: 4. The CDR3 contains 15 residues. CDR3 residues: CSVPGLAGSTDTQYF. The CDR3 DNA reads TGCAGTGTACCGGGACTAGCGGGGAGCACAGATACGCAGTATTTT.

The chain employs TRBV7-9 and TRBJ1-2; TRBD1 might be the D (5 bases). The CDR3 extends over 12 amino acids. The germline V gene encodes CDR1 SEHNR and CDR2 FQNEAQ (reference sequence). V was shortened by 8 bases and J by 4 bases, with 11 bases between the two germline ends. The CDR3 here is CASLRGGYGYTF. CDR3 sequence (DNA): TGTGCCAGCCTCCGGGGGGGCTATGGCTACACCTTC.

This sequence joins TRBV6-2 or TRBV6-3 and TRBJ2-3; 7 bases are a match to TRBD1. The trim removed 6 bases at V and 2 bases at J, leaving 8 bases unmatched. Germline loops: CDR1 MNHEY, CDR2 SVGEGT. The CDR3 runs to 15 residues. CDR3 region: CASRTGQRITDTQYF. CDR3 coding DNA: TGTGCCAGCAGAACGGGACAGAGAATCACAGATACGCAGTATTTT.

This clonotype was counted only a few times. The V gene is TRBV6-5, the J gene TRBJ2-1, with 10 bases fitting TRBD2. V dropped 3 bases and J dropped 9; count of bases not matched to a gene: 11. The CDR3 contains 16 residues. The germline CDR1 and CDR2 sequences are MNHEY and SVGAGI. The CDR3: CASSYSLAGDPFEQFF. In DNA, the CDR3 is TGTGCCAGCAGTTATTCGCTAGCGGGAGATCCTTTTGAGCAGTTCTTC.